This TCR beta chain was sequenced for a study of response to subunit inactivated influenza vaccine. Whole-study results and caveats: Authors suggested few new T cells are recruited by each seasonal influenza vaccination.

Germline loops: CDR1 SGHTA, CDR2 FQGNSA. J lost 4 bases, V lost 4 bases, and 8 bases had no gene match. The CDR3 runs 16 residues. This clonotype was counted a few times. The antigen remains undetermined. TCRdb called the RT-PCR reads again in MiXCR, with one record for every CDR3 protein. The profile covers about 780,000 distinct CDR3 sequences, with roughly 18% appearing a single time and 9.5% to 13% taken by the ten largest. This receptor was identified in a man in his fifties who received an inactivated influenza vaccine. The chain is built from TRBV7-2 and TRBJ2-2; 8 bases agree with TRBD2. The sample here was PBMCs from blood, taken about 5 days after vaccination. The CDR3: CASSWGSGTRTGELFF. CDR3 DNA sequence: TGTGCCAGCAGCTGGGGTAGCGGGACCCGCACCGGGGAGCTGTTTTTT.